This T cell receptor (beta chain) was observed in a study of cytomegalovirus exposure and HLA in healthy donors. The germline gives CDR1 MNHNS, CDR2 SASEGT. Trimming removed 3 bases from V and 1 base from J; junction bases left unmatched: 5. The CDR3 runs to 16 residues. The table lists this clone with a few counts. The antigen remains unidentified. General observations from the study: A missense DCLRE1C variant was associated with V- and J-gene trimming of TCR beta chains in a later analysis, and an independent cohort replicated the association. The authors later found HLA-associated TCR beta chains more clonally expanded than equally common others. Later, TCR association rates were found to vary by HLA locus, highest for DRB1 and lowest for HLA-C.

PCR involved 60 Vbeta and 13 Jbeta primers. Using immunoSEQ multiplex PCR, the repertoire was profiled, and TCRdb retains in-frame clones only, with some absent. The sample includes under 100,000 clones, 70% to 80% of them seen just once. The TCR comes from a man in his fifties in good health and CMV-seronegative. The genes are TRBV6-1 and TRBJ2-1, with TRBD2 matching over 8 bases. Sequencing used PBMCs. CDR3 DNA sequence: TGTGCCAGCAGTGAGTCGGCGGGGGGATCCTACAATGAGCAGTTCTTC. Protein sequence: CASSESAGGSYNEQFF.